Below are 15 T cell receptor beta chains sequenced from a single sample in a study of blood T cell repertoires in COVID-19. TCRdb's copy holds only in-frame clones and misses some; the assay was immunoSEQ multiplex PCR. Of tens of thousands of clones in the sample, 92% were seen once. The material sequenced was peripheral blood. The source is a man aged 70-80 years with active COVID-19.

The J gene is TRBJ2-3, the V gene TRBV9; 7 bases match TRBD2. The length of the CDR3 is 18 residues. Per germline, CDR1 SGDLS and CDR2 YYNGEE. J was trimmed by 0 bases and V by 0 bases; bases with no gene match: 10. This chain's CDR3 is CASSVVGSGGGSTDTQYF. CDR3 sequence (DNA): TGTGCCAGCAGCGTAGTCGGCTCTGGCGGGGGAAGCACAGATACGCAGTATTTT.

J is TRBJ1-4 and V is TRBV5-1, with 9 bases matching TRBD1. The germline CDR1 and CDR2 sequences are SGHRS and YFSETQ. V gave up 3 bases and J gave up 8 bases; unmatched junction bases: 11. This CDR3 has 16 residues. CDR3 sequence reads: CASSSRDRDRREKLFF. CDR3 DNA: TGCGCCAGCAGCTCCCGGGACAGGGATCGGCGGGAAAAACTGTTTTTT.

The table lists this clone with a count of one. The rearrangement links TRBV7-3 to TRBJ1-4, with D unresolved. Germline V lookup: CDR1 SGHTA, CDR2 FQGTGA. Trimming removed 8 bases from V and 2 bases from J, with 6 bases in between. CDR3 length: 12 residues. The chain's CDR3 is CASSRTNEKLFF. The CDR3 DNA sequence: TGTGCCAGCTCCAGGACTAATGAAAAACTGTTTTTT.

The rearrangement joins TRBV28 to TRBJ2-7; 10 bases are a match to TRBD2. V shed 6 bases, J shed 9 bases, and the junction held 11 bases outside the gene matches. This CDR3 has 14 amino acids. Germline CDR1 is MDHEN and CDR2 is SYDVKM. The DNA for the CDR3 is TGTGCCAGCAGCCCGGGACTAGCGTTGGTACGGCAGTACTTC. This gives the protein CASSPGLALVRQYF.

The gene calls are TRBV28 and TRBJ2-7; TRBD2 agrees at 9 bases. This CDR3 region has 14 residues. Germline V gives CDR1 MDHEN, CDR2 SYDVKM. With 3 bases clipped from V and 2 bases from J, the junction kept 2 bases outside the gene matches. The CDR3 DNA is TGTGCCAGCAGTTTGACTAGCGGTACCTACGAGCAGTACTTC. Translation: CASSLTSGTYEQYF.

The chain carries TRBV28 and TRBJ2-5, with D tentatively TRBD2 (7 bases). The CDR3 spans 16 residues. The V gene's germline CDR1 is MDHEN and CDR2 SYDVKM. V lost 4 bases and J lost 5, with 20 bases in between. CDR3 nucleotide sequence: TGTGCCAGCAGTTCATATTACGGAGGGGGGGAGGAGACCCAGTACTTC. Residues: CASSSYYGGGEETQYF.

This clone was picked up one time. The chain couples TRBV4-1 to TRBJ1-5, with D possibly TRBD1 on 6 matching bases. Germline CDR1 and CDR2: MGHRA and YSYEKL. This CDR3 region has 16 residues. Trimming took off 0 bases at V and 2 bases at J, with 11 bases between the two ends. The CDR3, as DNA: TGCGCCAGCAGCCAAGATACCAGGGGAGGCAATCAGCCCCAGCATTTT. Translating it yields CASSQDTRGGNQPQHF.

CDR3 DNA: TGTGCCAGTAGTATGGGACTAGCTCCAAGGATTGATACGCAGTATTTT. Encoded protein: CASSMGLAPRIDTQYF. This chain connects TRBV19 to TRBJ2-3; 9 bases match TRBD2. The J segment lost 6 bases and the V segment lost 3 bases, leaving 10 bases of the junction unmatched. CDR3 size: 16 residues. Germline assignment: CDR1 LNHDA and CDR2 SQIVND (reference sequence).

The CDR3 protein is CASSLAGLVSEETQYF. In DNA, the CDR3 is TGTGCCAGCAGCTTGGCCGGTTTGGTTTCGGAAGAGACCCAGTACTTC. The chain has TRBV5-6 and TRBJ2-5; D ambiguous. The CDR3 runs to 16 residues. V lost 0 bases to trimming and J lost 3 bases, with 15 bases between them. The V gene's germline CDR1 is SGHDT and CDR2 YYEEEE.

The chain employs TRBV12-3 or TRBV12-4 and TRBJ1-4, with D possibly being TRBD1 (5 bases). V lost 2 bases and J lost 8, with 9 bases in between. There are 13 residues in the CDR3. The CDR3 bases are TGTGCCAGCAGTTTAAAACAGGCCGAAAAACTGTTTTTT. It is translated as CASSLKQAEKLFF.

This chain uses TRBV4-3 with TRBJ2-1; 7 positions match TRBD2. The ends lost 0 bases at V and 0 bases at J; junction bases unmatched: 11. Germline V CDR1 and CDR2: LGHNA, YSLEER. This CDR3 spans 19 amino acids. The DNA of the CDR3 is TGCGCCAGCAGCCAAGATTCCGGAACTAGCGTAAGCTCCTACAATGAGCAGTTCTTC. This encodes CASSQDSGTSVSSYNEQFF.

J is TRBJ2-7 and V is TRBV7-9, with 9 bases fitting TRBD2. V dropped 3 bases and J dropped 2; count of bases not matched to a gene: 2. CDR1 and CDR2 (germline): SEHNR, FQNEAQ (reference sequence). The CDR3 has 14 residues. CDR3 region: CASSFRGRAYEQYF. DNA for the CDR3: TGTGCCAGCAGCTTCCGCGGGAGGGCCTACGAGCAGTACTTC. The whole variable domain, remainder taken from reference TRBV7-9 and TRBJ2-7, is DTGVSQNPRHKITKRGQNVTFRCDPISEHNRLYWYRQTLGQGPEFLTYFQNEAQLEKSRLLSDRFSAERPKGSFSTLEIQRTEQGDSAMYLCASSFRGRAYEQYFGPGTRLTVT.

The rearrangement uses TRBV24-1 and TRBJ2-1; D gene unclear. Between the trimmed V and J ends, which lost 4 bases and 0 bases, there was a span of 12 bases. In germline, CDR1 is KGHDR, CDR2 SFDVKD. The CDR3 totals 16 residues. The CDR3 bases are TGTGCCACCAGTGAACCCACTGCGAGCTCCTACAATGAGCAGTTCTTC. Protein: CATSEPTASSYNEQFF.

The V and J genes are TRBV7-8 and TRBJ2-7, with a weak D call TRBD2 (6 bases). Germline values: CDR1 SGHVS, CDR2 FQNEAQ. This CDR3 contains 14 residues. V lost 4 bases to trimming and J lost 4 bases, with 14 bases between them. The CDR3 region is CASSSQAGRYEQYF. CDR3 DNA: TGTGCCAGCAGCTCACAGGCAGGGAGGTACGAGCAGTACTTC.

A word on this clone: A junction end diverges from the germline sequence, so it may reflect a read error. This sequence joins TRBV6-2 or TRBV6-3 and TRBJ2-1; 11 bases line up with TRBD2. The germline gives CDR1 MNHEY, CDR2 SVGEGT. The CDR3 is 16 residues long. The CDR3 reads CASTYPGTSGNNEQFF. The CDR3 nucleotides are TGTGCCAGCACTTACCCCGGGACTAGCGGAAACAATGAGCAGTTCTTC.